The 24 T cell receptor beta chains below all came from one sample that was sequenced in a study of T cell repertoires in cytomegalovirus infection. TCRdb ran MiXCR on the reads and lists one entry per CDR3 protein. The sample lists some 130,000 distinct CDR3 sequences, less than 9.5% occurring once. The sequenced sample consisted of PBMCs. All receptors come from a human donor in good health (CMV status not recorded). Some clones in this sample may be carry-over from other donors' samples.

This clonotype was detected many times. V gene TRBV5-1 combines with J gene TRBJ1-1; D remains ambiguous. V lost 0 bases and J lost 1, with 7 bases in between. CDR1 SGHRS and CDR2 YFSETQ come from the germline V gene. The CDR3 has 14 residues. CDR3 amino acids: CASSLDARNTEAFF. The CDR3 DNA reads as TGCGCCAGCAGCTTGGACGCCAGGAACACTGAAGCTTTCTTT.

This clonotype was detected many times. CDR3 protein: CATSDYLGLTDTQYF. CDR3 nucleotides: TGTGCCACCAGTGATTACTTGGGACTCACAGATACGCAGTATTTT. The V gene is TRBV24-1, the J gene TRBJ2-3; possibly TRBD2 for D (6 bases). Germline assignment: CDR1 KGHDR and CDR2 SFDVKD. V lost 2 bases and J lost 2, with 10 bases in between. This CDR3 region has 15 residues.

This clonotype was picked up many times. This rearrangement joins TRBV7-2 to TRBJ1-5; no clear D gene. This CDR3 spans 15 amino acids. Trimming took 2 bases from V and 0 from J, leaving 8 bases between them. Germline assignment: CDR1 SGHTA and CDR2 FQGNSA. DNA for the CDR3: TGTGCCAGCAGCTTAACACATTATAGCAATCAGCCCCAGCATTTT. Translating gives CASSLTHYSNQPQHF.

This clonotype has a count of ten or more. CDR3 loop: CASRNRVRYTEAFF. The CDR3 DNA follows: TGTGCCAGCAGGAACAGGGTTAGGTACACTGAAGCTTTCTTT. V gene TRBV6-5 combines with J gene TRBJ1-1; possibly TRBD1 for D (6 bases). From germline, CDR1 is MNHEY and CDR2 SVGAGI. V was shortened by 6 bases and J by 3 bases, with 14 bases between the two germline ends. The CDR3 has 14 amino acids.

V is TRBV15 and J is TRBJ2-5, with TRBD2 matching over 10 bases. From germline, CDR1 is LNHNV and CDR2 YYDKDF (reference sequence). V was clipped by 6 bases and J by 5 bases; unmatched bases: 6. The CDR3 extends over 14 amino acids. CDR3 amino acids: CATSQTSGRETQYF. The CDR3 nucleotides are TGTGCCACCAGTCAGACTAGCGGGCGGGAGACCCAGTACTTC. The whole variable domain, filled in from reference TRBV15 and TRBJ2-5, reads DAMVIQNPRYQVTQFGKPVTLSCSQTLNHNVMYWYQQKSSQAPKLLFHYYDKDFNNEADTPDNFQSRRPNTSFCFLDIRSPGLGDTAMYLCATSQTSGRETQYFGPGTRLLVL.

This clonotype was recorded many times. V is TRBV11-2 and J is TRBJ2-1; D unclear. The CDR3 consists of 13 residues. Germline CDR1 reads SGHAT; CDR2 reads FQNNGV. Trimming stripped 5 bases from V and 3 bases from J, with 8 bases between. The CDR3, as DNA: TGTGCCAGCAGCCCCAACGGCTACAATGAGCAGTTCTTC. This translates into CASSPNGYNEQFF.

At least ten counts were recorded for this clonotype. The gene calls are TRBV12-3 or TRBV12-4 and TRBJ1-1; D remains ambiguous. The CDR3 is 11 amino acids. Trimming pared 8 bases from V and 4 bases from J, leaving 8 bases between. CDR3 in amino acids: CASEGSTEAFF. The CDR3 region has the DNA TGTGCCAGCGAAGGTTCCACTGAAGCTTTCTTT.

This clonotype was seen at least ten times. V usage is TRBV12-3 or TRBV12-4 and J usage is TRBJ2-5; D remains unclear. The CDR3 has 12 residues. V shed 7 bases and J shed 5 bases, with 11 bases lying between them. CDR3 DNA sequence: TGTGCCAGCAAGGCCATTAAGGAGACCCAGTACTTC. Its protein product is CASKAIKETQYF.

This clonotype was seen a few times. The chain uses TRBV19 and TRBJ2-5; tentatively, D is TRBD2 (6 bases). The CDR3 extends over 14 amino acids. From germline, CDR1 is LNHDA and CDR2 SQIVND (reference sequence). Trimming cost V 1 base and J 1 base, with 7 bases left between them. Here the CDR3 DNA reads TGTGCCAGTAGTATAGGTAGCGGCCAAGAGACCCAGTACTTC. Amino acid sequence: CASSIGSGQETQYF.

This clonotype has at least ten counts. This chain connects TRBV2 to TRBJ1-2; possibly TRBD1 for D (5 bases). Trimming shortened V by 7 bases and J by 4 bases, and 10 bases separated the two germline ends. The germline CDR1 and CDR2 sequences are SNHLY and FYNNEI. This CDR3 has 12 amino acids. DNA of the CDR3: TGTGCCAGCAATCGAGACAGCTATGGCTACACCTTC. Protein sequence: CASNRDSYGYTF.

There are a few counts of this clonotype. The CDR3 bases are TGTGCCAGCAGCTCAAGTGGGCAGCCCGGTAATACGCAGTATTTT. Translated: CASSSSGQPGNTQYF. The V gene is TRBV11-2, the J gene TRBJ2-3; D gene uncertain. The germline gives CDR1 SGHAT, CDR2 FQNNGV. With 4 bases removed from V and 7 bases from J, the gap between germline ends came to 18 bases. This CDR3 has 15 amino acids. The full variable domain, rest sourced from reference TRBV11-2 and TRBJ2-3, is EAGVAQSPRYKIIEKRQSVAFWCNPISGHATLYWYQQILGQGPKLLIQFQNNGVVDDSQLPKDRFSAERLKGVDSTLKIQPAKLEDSAVYLCASSSSGQPGNTQYFGPGTRLTVL.

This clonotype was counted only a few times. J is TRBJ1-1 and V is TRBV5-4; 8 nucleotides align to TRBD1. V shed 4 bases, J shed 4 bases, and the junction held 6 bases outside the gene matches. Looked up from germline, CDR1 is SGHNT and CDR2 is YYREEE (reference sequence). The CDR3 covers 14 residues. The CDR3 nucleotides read TGTGCCAGCAGCCTACAGGGGGGGTCCACTGAAGCTTTCTTT. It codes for CASSLQGGSTEAFF.

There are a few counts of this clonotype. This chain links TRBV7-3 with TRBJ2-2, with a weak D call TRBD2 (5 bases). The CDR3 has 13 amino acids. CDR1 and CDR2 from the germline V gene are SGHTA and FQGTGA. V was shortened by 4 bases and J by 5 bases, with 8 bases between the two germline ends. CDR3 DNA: TGTGCCAGCAGCTCATCGGGGACCGGGGAGCTGTTTTTT. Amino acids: CASSSSGTGELFF.

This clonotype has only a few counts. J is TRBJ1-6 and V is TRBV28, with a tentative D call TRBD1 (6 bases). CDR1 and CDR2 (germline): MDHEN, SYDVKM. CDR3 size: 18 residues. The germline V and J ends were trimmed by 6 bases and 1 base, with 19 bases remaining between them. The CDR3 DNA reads TGTGCCAGCAGAGAACCAAGGGGGGTTGGGTCCTATAATTCACCCCTCCACTTT. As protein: CASREPRGVGSYNSPLHF.

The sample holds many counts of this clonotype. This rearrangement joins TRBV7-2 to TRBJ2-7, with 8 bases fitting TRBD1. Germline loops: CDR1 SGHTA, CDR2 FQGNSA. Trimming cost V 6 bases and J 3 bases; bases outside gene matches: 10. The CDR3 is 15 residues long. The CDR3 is CASSQTGTGYYEQYF. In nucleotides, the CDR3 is TGTGCCAGCAGTCAGACCGGGACAGGTTACTACGAGCAGTACTTC.

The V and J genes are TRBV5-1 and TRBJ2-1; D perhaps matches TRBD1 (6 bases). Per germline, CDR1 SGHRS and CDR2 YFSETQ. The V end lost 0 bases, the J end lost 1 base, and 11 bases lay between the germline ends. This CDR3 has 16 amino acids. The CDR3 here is CASSLDPDRSYNEQFF. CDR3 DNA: TGCGCCAGCAGCTTGGACCCGGACAGATCCTACAATGAGCAGTTCTTC. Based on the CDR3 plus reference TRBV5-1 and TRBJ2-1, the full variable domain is KAGVTQTPRYLIKTRGQQVTLSCSPISGHRSVSWYQQTPGQGLQFLFEYFSETQRNKGNFPGRFSGRQFSNSRSEMNVSTLELGDSALYLCASSLDPDRSYNEQFFGPGTRLTVL.

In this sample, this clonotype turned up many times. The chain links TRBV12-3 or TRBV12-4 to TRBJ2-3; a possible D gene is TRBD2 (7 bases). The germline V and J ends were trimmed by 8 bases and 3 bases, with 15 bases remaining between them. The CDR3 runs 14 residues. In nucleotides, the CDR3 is TGTGCCAGCGTCCGGGGGGCCGTAACAGATACGCAGTATTTT. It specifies CASVRGAVTDTQYF.

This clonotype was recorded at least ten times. The CDR3 loop is CASSLLIVQETQYF. The CDR3 coding sequence is TGTGCCAGCAGCCTACTAATCGTACAAGAGACCCAGTACTTC. The chain has TRBV5-6 and TRBJ2-5; D unresolved. There are 14 residues in the CDR3. The germline CDR1 and CDR2 sequences are SGHDT and YYEEEE. V lost 4 bases and J 2 bases, leaving 12 bases between the germline ends.

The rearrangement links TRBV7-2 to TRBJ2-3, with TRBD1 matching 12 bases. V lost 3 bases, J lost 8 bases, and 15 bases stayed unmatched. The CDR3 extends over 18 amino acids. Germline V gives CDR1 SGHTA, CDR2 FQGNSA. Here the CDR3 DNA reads TGTGCCAGCAGCTTCCCTGGGGGGGGGGACAGGGGGCGTCTTACGCAGTATTTT. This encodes CASSFPGGGDRGRLTQYF.

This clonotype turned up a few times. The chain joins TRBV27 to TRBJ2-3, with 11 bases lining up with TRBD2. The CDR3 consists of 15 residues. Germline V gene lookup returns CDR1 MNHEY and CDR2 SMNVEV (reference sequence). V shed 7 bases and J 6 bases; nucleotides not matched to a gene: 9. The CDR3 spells CASMLSGGATDTQYF. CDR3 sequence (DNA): TGTGCCAGCATGCTTAGCGGGGGGGCGACGGATACGCAGTATTTT.

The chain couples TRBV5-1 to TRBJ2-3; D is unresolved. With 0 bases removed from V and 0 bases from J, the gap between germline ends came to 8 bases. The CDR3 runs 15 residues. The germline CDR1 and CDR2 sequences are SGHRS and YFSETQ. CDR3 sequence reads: CASSLAADSTDTQYF. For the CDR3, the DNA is TGCGCCAGCAGCTTGGCGGCAGACAGCACAGATACGCAGTATTTT.

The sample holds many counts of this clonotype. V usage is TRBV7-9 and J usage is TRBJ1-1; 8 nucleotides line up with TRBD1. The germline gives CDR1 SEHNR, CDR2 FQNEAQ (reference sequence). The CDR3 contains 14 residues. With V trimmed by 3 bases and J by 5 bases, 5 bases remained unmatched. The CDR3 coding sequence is TGTGCCAGCAGCTTCACAGGGGGAGGAACTGAAGCTTTCTTT. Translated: CASSFTGGGTEAFF.

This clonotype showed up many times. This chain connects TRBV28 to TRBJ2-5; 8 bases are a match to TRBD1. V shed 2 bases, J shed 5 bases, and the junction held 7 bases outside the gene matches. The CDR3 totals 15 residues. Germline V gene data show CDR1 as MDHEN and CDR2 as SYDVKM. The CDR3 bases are TGTGCCAGCAGTTTACCTTCCAGGGGGCAGGAGACCCAGTACTTC. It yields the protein CASSLPSRGQETQYF.

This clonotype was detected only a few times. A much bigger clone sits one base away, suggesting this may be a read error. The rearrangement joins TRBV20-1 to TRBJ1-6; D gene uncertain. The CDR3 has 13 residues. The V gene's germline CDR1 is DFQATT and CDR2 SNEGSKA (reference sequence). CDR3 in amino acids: CSARDIGNSLLHF. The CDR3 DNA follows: TGCAGTGCTAGAGATATCGGGAATTCACTCCTCCACTTT.